These 18 T cell receptor beta chains share one sample of origin, sequenced in a study of OX40 agonist ivuxolimab in advanced cancers. Produced via immunoSEQ multiplex PCR; TCRdb's table is partial and in-frame only. The sample has tens of thousands of clones, about 88% seen once. Material: CD4+ or CD8+ T cells sorted from blood, obtained in a trial of the OX40 agonist ivuxolimab. These receptors originate from an adult with an advanced solid tumor such as melanoma, head and neck, liver or kidney cancer.

The gene calls are TRBV6-5 and TRBJ1-5, with 7 positions matching TRBD1. This CDR3 has 15 amino acids. V gave up 5 bases and J gave up 5 bases; unmatched junction bases: 9. The germline CDR1 and CDR2 sequences are MNHEY and SVGAGI. CDR3 region: CASSRLDREHQPQHF. CDR3 nucleotide sequence: TGTGCCAGCAGTCGCCTAGACAGGGAACATCAGCCCCAGCATTTT.

In this sample, this clone turned up a few times. The V gene is TRBV6-1, the J gene TRBJ1-6, with D hard to call. The V and J ends lost 0 bases and 8 bases respectively, with 5 bases between them. Germline V gives CDR1 MNHNS, CDR2 SASEGT. CDR3 length equals 13 residues. The CDR3 DNA follows: TGTGCCAGCAGTGAAGCCCCCGATTCACCCCTCCACTTT. This codes for CASSEAPDSPLHF.

This clone was detected once. The chain recombines TRBV13 with TRBJ1-6; perhaps TRBD1 as D (5 bases). The ends were cut back, 5 bases at V and 8 bases at J, with 22 bases in the middle. The germline V gene has CDR1 PRHDT and CDR2 FYEKMQ (reference sequence). This CDR3 is built from 17 residues. The CDR3 DNA sequence: TGTGCCAGCAGCCTGAGCGGCCGGGGCCGTAGTGATTCACCCCTCCACTTT. As protein: CASSLSGRGRSDSPLHF.

The chain employs TRBV12-5 and TRBJ2-1; unclear D gene. The germline V and J ends were trimmed by 6 bases and 0 bases, with 15 bases remaining between them. The CDR3 covers 16 residues. Germline-derived CDR1 and CDR2 are LGHNT and FRNRAP. Here the CDR3 reads CASGGIFGLSYNEQFF. The CDR3 DNA follows: TGTGCTAGTGGGGGGATCTTTGGTCTCTCCTACAATGAGCAGTTCTTC.

The V call is TRBV19, the J call TRBJ1-1; D is undetermined. V lost 5 bases, J lost 6 bases, and 13 bases lay in between. Germline-derived CDR1 and CDR2 are LNHDA and SQIVND (reference sequence). The CDR3 totals 13 residues. CDR3 sequence reads: CASSARSLPEAFF. CDR3 bases: TGTGCCAGTAGTGCCCGTTCCCTCCCTGAAGCTTTCTTT.

The chain recombines TRBV19 with TRBJ2-1, with D possibly being TRBD2 (7 bases). This CDR3 has 16 amino acids. Trimming pared 4 bases from V and 6 bases from J, leaving 19 bases between. Germline V gene sequence: CDR1 LNHDA, CDR2 SQIVND (reference sequence). CDR3 sequence reads: CASSSYRAGAGNEQFF. CDR3 coding DNA: TGTGCCAGTAGTAGCTACCGCGCGGGGGCGGGCAATGAGCAGTTCTTC.

The chain links TRBV7-2 to TRBJ2-3, with TRBD2 matching over 8 bases. The CDR3 length is 15 residues. V was clipped by 2 bases and J by 6 bases; unmatched bases: 7. In germline, CDR1 is SGHTA, CDR2 FQGNSA. CDR3 bases: TGTGCCAGCAGCTTAAGTACGGGGGGGCTTGATACGCAGTATTTT. It yields the protein CASSLSTGGLDTQYF.

The chain links TRBV7-2 to TRBJ1-2; 9 bases map to TRBD1. CDR3 length equals 14 residues. V shed 5 bases, J shed 3 bases, and the junction held 4 bases outside the gene matches. Germline-derived CDR1 and CDR2 are SGHTA and FQGNSA. CDR3: CASSQGQGYYGYTF. DNA for the CDR3: TGTGCCAGCAGCCAAGGACAGGGGTACTATGGCTACACCTTC.

J is TRBJ2-7 and V is TRBV5-6; D gene uncertain. The CDR3 length is 12 residues. Between the trimmed V and J ends, which lost 0 bases and 7 bases, there was a span of 8 bases. Looked up from germline, CDR1 is SGHDT and CDR2 is YYEEEE. As DNA, the CDR3 is TGTGCCAGCAGCTTGGACAGACGGGAGCAGTACTTC. It codes for CASSLDRREQYF. The variable domain in full, completed from reference TRBV5-6 and TRBJ2-7, reads DAGVTQSPTHLIKTRGQQVTLRCSPKSGHDTVSWYQQALGQGPQFIFQYYEEEERQRGNFPDRFSGHQFPNYSSELNVNALLLGDSALYLCASSLDRREQYFGPGTRLTVT.

This sequence joins TRBV5-1 and TRBJ2-5; weak D call: TRBD1 (6 bases). CDR1 is SGHRS and CDR2 is YFSETQ in the germline V gene. Trimming took 4 bases from V and 5 from J, leaving 15 bases between them. This CDR3 region has 14 residues. CDR3 nucleotides: TGCGCCAGCAGCCCGACAGGTCGTGCGGAGACCCAGTACTTC. Amino acid sequence: CASSPTGRAETQYF. The variable domain in full, completed from reference TRBV5-1 and TRBJ2-5, reads KAGVTQTPRYLIKTRGQQVTLSCSPISGHRSVSWYQQTPGQGLQFLFEYFSETQRNKGNFPGRFSGRQFSNSRSEMNVSTLELGDSALYLCASSPTGRAETQYFGPGTRLLVL.

This chain uses TRBV7-3 with TRBJ2-5; TRBD1 agrees at 11 bases. Trimming at V came to 0 bases and at J to 5 bases, leaving 2 bases not matched to a gene. CDR3 length: 15 amino acids. Germline V gene data show CDR1 as SGHTA and CDR2 as FQGTGA. The CDR3 region has the DNA TGTGCCAGCAGCTTAACCGGGGACAGGGGGGAGACCCAGTACTTC. Residues: CASSLTGDRGETQYF.

CDR3 in DNA: TGTGCCAGCTCACCTCAGGGACGTATGGACGAGCAGTACTTC. Its protein is CASSPQGRMDEQYF. The rearrangement joins TRBV18 to TRBJ2-7; D may correspond to TRBD1 or TRBD2 (5 bases each). The CDR3 sequence is 14 residues long. The germline V and J ends were trimmed by 3 bases and 5 bases, with 14 bases remaining between them. The germline V gene encodes CDR1 KGHSH and CDR2 LQKENI.

V is TRBV5-4 and J is TRBJ2-1, with 13 bases fitting TRBD2. V shed 4 bases, J shed 5 bases, and the junction held 6 bases outside the gene matches. CDR3 length: 16 amino acids. Germline V gives CDR1 SGHNT, CDR2 YYREEE (reference sequence). This chain's CDR3 is CASSVGLAGANNEQFF. The CDR3 DNA reads TGTGCCAGCAGCGTTGGACTAGCGGGGGCCAACAATGAGCAGTTCTTC.

CDR3 sequence reads: CASSATHKDQPQHF. The DNA of the CDR3 is TGTGCCAGCAGCGCGACCCATAAGGATCAGCCCCAGCATTTT. The chain combines TRBV9 with TRBJ1-5; D gene unclear. There are 14 residues in the CDR3. CDR1 SGDLS and CDR2 YYNGEE come from the germline V gene. Between the trimmed V and J ends, which lost 3 bases and 5 bases, there was a span of 12 bases.

The chain combines TRBV6-1 with TRBJ1-6, with D unclear. Trimming removed 7 bases at V and 13 bases at J, with 14 bases between. Germline V lookup: CDR1 MNHNS, CDR2 SASEGT. The CDR3 covers 12 residues. CDR3 DNA: TGTGCCAGCAAGTTGAGAGAGGCCCCCCTCCACTTT. It encodes CASKLREAPLHF.

The chain carries TRBV7-2 and TRBJ2-3; a possible D gene is TRBD2 (6 bases). Trimming took 8 bases from V and 11 from J, leaving 17 bases between them. Germline V gene sequence: CDR1 SGHTA, CDR2 FQGNSA. CDR3 length: 12 residues. The CDR3: CASGEPLGGQYF. The CDR3 region has the DNA TGTGCCAGCGGGGAGCCGTTGGGGGGGCAGTATTTT.

The rearrangement links TRBV15 to TRBJ2-7; D unresolved. Germline-derived CDR1 and CDR2 are LNHNV and YYDKDF (reference sequence). V lost 1 base and J 4 bases, leaving 8 bases between the germline ends. This CDR3 contains 13 residues. CDR3 bases: TGTGCCACCAGCAGAGGGTCTACATACGAGCAGTACTTC. Its translation is CATSRGSTYEQYF.

The gene calls are TRBV5-1 and TRBJ2-7, with 9 bases that match TRBD2. Germline V gene sequence: CDR1 SGHRS, CDR2 YFSETQ. The CDR3 has 16 amino acids. V trimming: 0 bases; J trimming: 0 bases; junction bases outside the gene matches: 4. The CDR3, as DNA: TGCGCCAGCAGCTTGGCTCTAGCGGGGAGCTCCTACGAGCAGTACTTC. It yields the protein CASSLALAGSSYEQYF.